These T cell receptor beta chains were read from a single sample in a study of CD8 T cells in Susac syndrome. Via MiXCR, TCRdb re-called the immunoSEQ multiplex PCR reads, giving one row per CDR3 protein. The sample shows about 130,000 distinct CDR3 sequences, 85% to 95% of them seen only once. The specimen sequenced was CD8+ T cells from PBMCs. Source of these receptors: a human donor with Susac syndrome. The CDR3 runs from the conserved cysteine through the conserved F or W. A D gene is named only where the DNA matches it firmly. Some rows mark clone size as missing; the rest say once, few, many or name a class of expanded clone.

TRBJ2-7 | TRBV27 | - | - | TGTGCCAGCAGTTCCATCCGGGAATCGGCCGTTTACGAGCAGTACTTC | CASSSIRESAVYEQYF
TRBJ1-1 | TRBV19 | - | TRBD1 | TGTGCCAGTATGACTGGACAGGCTAACACTGAAGCTTTCTTT | CASMTGQANTEAFF
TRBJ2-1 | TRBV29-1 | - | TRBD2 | TGCAGCGTTGATGGGCGGGAGGGGGATGAGCAGTTCTTC | CSVDGREGDEQFF
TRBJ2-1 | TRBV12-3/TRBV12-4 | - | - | TGTGCCAGCAGTTTAGGAGGGCCTAATGAGCAGTTCTTC | CASSLGGPNEQFF
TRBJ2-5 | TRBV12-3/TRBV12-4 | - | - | TGTGCCAGCAGTTTGGGCGGTTGGGACCCCCAAGAGACCCAGTACTTC | CASSLGGWDPQETQYF
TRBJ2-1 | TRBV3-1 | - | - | TGTGCCAGCACGTACCGGGACGGCGCCTACAATGAGCAGTTCTTC | CASTYRDGAYNEQFF
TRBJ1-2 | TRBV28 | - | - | TGTGCCAGCAGGTATTCCAGGGGAGTCAACTATGGCTACACCTTC | CASRYSRGVNYGYTF
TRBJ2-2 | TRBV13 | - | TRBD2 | TGTGCCAGCAGCTTAGGAGGACTAGCGGGAGACACCGGGGAGCTGTTTTTT | CASSLGGLAGDTGELFF
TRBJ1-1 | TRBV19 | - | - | TGTGCCAGTAGTCCCCTGGAGAACACTGAAGCTTTCTTT | CASSPLENTEAFF
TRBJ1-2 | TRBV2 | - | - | TGTGCCAGCAGTGAATGGACACCCCACGACACCTTC | CASSEWTPHDTF
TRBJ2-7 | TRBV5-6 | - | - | TGTGCCAGCAGCTTTGAAGGGTACGAGCAGTACTTC | CASSFEGYEQYF
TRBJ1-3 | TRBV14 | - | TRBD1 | TGTGCCAGCAGACCGGGACAGGGGGCTGGAAACACCATATATTTT | CASRPGQGAGNTIYF
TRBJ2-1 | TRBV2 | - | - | TGTGCCAGCCCCCCCCTTCAGTTCTTC | CASPPLQFF
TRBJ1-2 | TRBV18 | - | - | TGTGCCAGCTCACCTCAGGCTTCGGGGGCACCCTATGGCTACACCTTC | CASSPQASGAPYGYTF
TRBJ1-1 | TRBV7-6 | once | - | TGTGCCAGCAACTCGGGAGCGACTGCGACTGAAGCTTTCTTT | CASNSGATATEAFF
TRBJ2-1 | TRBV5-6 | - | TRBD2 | TGTGCCAGCAGCTTGAGACTAGCGGAGTTGGATGAGCAGTTCTTC | CASSLRLAELDEQFF
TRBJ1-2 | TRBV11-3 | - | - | TGTGCCAGCACCTCGGCTGTAGGGGATGGCTACACCTTC | CASTSAVGDGYTF
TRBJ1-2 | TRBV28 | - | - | TGTGCCACCTCTCGAGGGGCAGGCTATGGCTACACCTTC | CATSRGAGYGYTF
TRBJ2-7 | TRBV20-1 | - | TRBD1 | TGCAGTGCTAGAACGACAGGGGGGTCCTACGAGCAGTACTTC | CSARTTGGSYEQYF
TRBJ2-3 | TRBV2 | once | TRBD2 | TGTGCCAGCTGGTACTATAGCGGGATCACAGATACGCAGTATTTT | CASWYYSGITDTQYF
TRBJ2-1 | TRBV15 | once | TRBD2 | TGTGCCACCAGCCCTGGGGTAGCGGGAACGGGTGAGCAGTTCTTC | CATSPGVAGTGEQFF
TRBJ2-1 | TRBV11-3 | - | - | TGTGCCAGCAGCTTGGCGGGAATGGATGAGCAGTTCTTC | CASSLAGMDEQFF
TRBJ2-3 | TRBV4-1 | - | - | TGCGCCAGCAGCCAATGTAGCGGTTGTGGAGATACGCAGTATTTT | CASSQCSGCGDTQYF
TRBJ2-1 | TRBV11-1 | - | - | TGTGCCAGCACAGGTCCGGACGGTACCTACAATGAGCAGTTCTTC | CASTGPDGTYNEQFF
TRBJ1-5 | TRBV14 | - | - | TGTGCCAGCAGCCCCCCGGGATTCAATCAGCCCCAGCATTTT | CASSPPGFNQPQHF
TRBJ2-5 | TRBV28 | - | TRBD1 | TGTGCCAGCAGTCCGCACAGGGGCCGAGTGACCCAGTACTTC | CASSPHRGRVTQYF
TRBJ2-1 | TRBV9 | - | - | TGTGCCAGCAGCGGAAGGACAGAGAATGAGCAGTTCTTC | CASSGRTENEQFF
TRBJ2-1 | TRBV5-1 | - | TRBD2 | TGCGCCAGCAGCCCGAAGCTAGCGGGAGCGGTTGAGCAGTTCTTC | CASSPKLAGAVEQFF
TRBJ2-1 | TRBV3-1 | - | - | TGTGCCAGCAGCCAAGATACCCCAAGGGGGGCGGAAACCCAGTTCTTC | CASSQDTPRGAETQFF
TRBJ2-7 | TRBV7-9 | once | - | TGTGCCAGCAGCTTCTCTACAGGTCTCTACGAGCAGTACTTC | CASSFSTGLYEQYF
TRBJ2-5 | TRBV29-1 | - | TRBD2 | TGCAGCGTTGAAGAAGTAGCGGGCGGCGAGACCCAGTACTTC | CSVEEVAGGETQYF
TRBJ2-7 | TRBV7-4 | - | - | TGTGCCAGCAGCACTAGGACAGAGAGATACGAGCAGTACTTC | CASSTRTERYEQYF
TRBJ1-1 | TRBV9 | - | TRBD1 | TGTGCCAGCGCAGAGCCTCTAGAAGGACAGGGGGCCTTGAACACTGAAGCTTTCTTT | CASAEPLEGQGALNTEAFF
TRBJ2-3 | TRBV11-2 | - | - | TGTGCCAGCTCCGGGGGCACAGATACGCAGTATTTT | CASSGGTDTQYF
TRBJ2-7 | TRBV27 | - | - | TGTGCCAGCACCACGGCGGGTTCAACTCAGGGCTACGAGCAGTACTTC | CASTTAGSTQGYEQYF
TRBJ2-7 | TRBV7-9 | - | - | TGTGCCAGCAGCTTAACGTTGGAGCAGTACTTC | CASSLTLEQYF
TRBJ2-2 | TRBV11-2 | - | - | TGTGCCAGCCATTCAACCGGGGAGCTGTTTTTT | CASHSTGELFF
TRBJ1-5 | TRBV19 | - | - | TGTGCCAGTAGTATAGTCGCCAATCAGCCCCAGCATTTT | CASSIVANQPQHF